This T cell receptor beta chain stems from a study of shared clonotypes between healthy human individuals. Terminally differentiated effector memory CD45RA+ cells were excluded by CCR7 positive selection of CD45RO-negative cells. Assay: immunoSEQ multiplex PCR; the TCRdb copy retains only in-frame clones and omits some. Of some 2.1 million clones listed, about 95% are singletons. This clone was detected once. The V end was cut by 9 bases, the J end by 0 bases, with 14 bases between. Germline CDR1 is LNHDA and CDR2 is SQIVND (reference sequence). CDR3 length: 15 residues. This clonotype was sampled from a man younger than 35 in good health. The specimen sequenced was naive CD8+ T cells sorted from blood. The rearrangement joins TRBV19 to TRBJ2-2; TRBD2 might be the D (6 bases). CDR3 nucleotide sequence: TGTGCCAGAGGGAGGCGTCAGGCGAACACCGGGGAGCTGTTTTTT. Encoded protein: CARGRRQANTGELFF.